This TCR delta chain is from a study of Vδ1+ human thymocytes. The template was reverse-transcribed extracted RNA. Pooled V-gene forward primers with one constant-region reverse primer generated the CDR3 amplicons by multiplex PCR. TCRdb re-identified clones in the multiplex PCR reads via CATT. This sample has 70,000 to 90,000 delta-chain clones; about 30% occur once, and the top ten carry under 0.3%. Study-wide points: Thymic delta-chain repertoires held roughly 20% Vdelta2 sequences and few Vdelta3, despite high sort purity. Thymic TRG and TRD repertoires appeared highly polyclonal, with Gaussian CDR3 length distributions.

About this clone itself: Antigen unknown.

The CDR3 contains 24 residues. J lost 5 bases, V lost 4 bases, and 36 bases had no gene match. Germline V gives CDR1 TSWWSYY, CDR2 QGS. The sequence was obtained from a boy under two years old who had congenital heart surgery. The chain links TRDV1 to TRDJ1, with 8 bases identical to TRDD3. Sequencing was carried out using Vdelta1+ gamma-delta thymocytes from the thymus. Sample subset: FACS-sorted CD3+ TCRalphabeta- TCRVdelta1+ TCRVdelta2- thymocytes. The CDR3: CALGAKPTKVQKAGGDPTGDKLIF. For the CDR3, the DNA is TGTGCTCTTGGGGCGAAACCGACGAAAGTGCAAAAAGCTGGGGGAGACCCGACGGGTGATAAACTCATCTTT.